This passage covers 2 T cell receptor beta chains from one sample sequenced in a study of CD8+CD57+ T cells in acquired aplastic anemia. Sequenced patients had shown CD8+CD57+ cell expansion by flow cytometry. CDR3 and TCR beta VDJ profiling relied on genomic DNA as the template. Using its own MiXCR run on the reads, TCRdb lists one record per CDR3 protein. Among around 200,000 distinct CDR3 sequences listed, roughly 50% were seen once. The sequencing input was sorted CD4+, CD8+, or CD8+CD57+ T cells (not recorded which) from PBMCs. The source of these receptors is a human donor with aplastic anemia.

V is TRBV5-1 and J is TRBJ1-3; 8 bases map to TRBD1. This CDR3 region has 17 residues. CDR1 and CDR2 from the germline V gene are SGHRS and YFSETQ. The trim removed 5 bases at V and 4 bases at J, leaving 14 bases unmatched. The CDR3 is CASSPQGGRGLGNTIYF. The CDR3 DNA sequence: TGCGCCAGCAGTCCCCAAGGTGGCAGGGGGCTAGGAAACACCATATATTTT.

This clonotype appeared many times. The chain couples TRBV19 to TRBJ1-4; no definite D call. Germline V CDR1 and CDR2: LNHDA, SQIVND (reference sequence). The CDR3 sequence is 15 residues long. Trimming left V 5 bases short and J 8 bases short, with 18 bases between. The CDR3 reads CASSSSRREREKLFF. Written as DNA, the CDR3 is TGTGCCAGTAGTTCATCCCGGCGGGAGAGGGAAAAACTGTTTTTT. Based on the CDR3 plus reference TRBV19 and TRBJ1-4, the full variable domain is DGGITQSPKYLFRKEGQNVTLSCEQNLNHDAMYWYRQDPGQGLRLIYYSQIVNDFQKGDIAEGYSVSREKKESFPLTVTSAQKNPTAFYLCASSSSRREREKLFFGSGTQLSVL.